Listed below are T cell receptor beta chains from one sample, sequenced in a study of human T cells and chemical hapten exposure. MiXCR, applied by TCRdb to the RACE reads, yields one record per CDR3 protein. The sample contains 350,000 to 450,000 distinct CDR3 sequences, less than 6.5% of which appear only once. Here the sequenced sample was whole blood, taken in connection with sensitization to the hapten diphenylcyclopropenone (DPC). These receptors all stem from a woman between 45 and 60 years old with alopecia areata. Some clones in this sample may be carry-over from other donors' samples. Both conserved end residues are part of each CDR3. A D gene is named only where the DNA matches it firmly. Only part of the rows carry a size: once, few, many, or a class if the clone is expanded.

clone size: few
V gene: TRBV12-3/TRBV12-4
J gene: TRBJ1-1
D gene: NA
CDR3 DNA: TGTGCCAGCAGTTTCGAGGCAGGGAGAGGGGGCACTGAAGCTTTCTTT
CDR3 protein: CASSFEAGRGGTEAFF

clone size: few
V gene: TRBV5-1
J gene: TRBJ2-3
D gene: NA
CDR3 DNA: TGCGCCAGCAGCTTTCCGGGTCTCCAAGGGGCAGATACGCAGTATTTT
CDR3 protein: CASSFPGLQGADTQYF

clone size: many
V gene: TRBV29-1
J gene: TRBJ1-1
D gene: NA
CDR3 DNA: TGCAGCGTCGGTATGAGGGTGGGGGGTGACACTGAAGCTTTCTTT
CDR3 protein: CSVGMRVGGDTEAFF

clone size: many
V gene: TRBV5-4
J gene: TRBJ2-2
D gene: TRBD2
CDR3 DNA: TGTGCCAGCAGCCTTGGACTAGCTGATAACACCGGGGAGCTGTTTTTT
CDR3 protein: CASSLGLADNTGELFF

clone size: NA
V gene: TRBV18
J gene: TRBJ1-4
D gene: NA
CDR3 DNA: TGTGCCAGCTCACCACGGGCTCTGGACACCCTTCTATTT
CDR3 protein: CASSPRALDTLLF

clone size: NA
V gene: TRBV28
J gene: TRBJ2-7
D gene: TRBD2
CDR3 DNA: TGTGCCAGCCAAGTTGAGGCTAGCGGGGCCTACGAGCAGTACTTC
CDR3 protein: CASQVEASGAYEQYF

clone size: few
V gene: TRBV5-4
J gene: TRBJ2-2
D gene: NA
CDR3 DNA: TGTGCCAGCAGCTTGTCCGGCGCGAACACCGGGGAGCTGTTTTTT
CDR3 protein: CASSLSGANTGELFF

clone size: NA
V gene: TRBV12-3/TRBV12-4
J gene: TRBJ2-3
D gene: TRBD1
CDR3 DNA: TGTGCCAGCAGTTACCAGGGGGAAGATACGCAGTATTTT
CDR3 protein: CASSYQGEDTQYF

clone size: NA
V gene: TRBV7-9
J gene: TRBJ1-1
D gene: NA
CDR3 DNA: TGTGCCAGCCGCTTAGGTGCGAACACTGAAGCTTTCTTT
CDR3 protein: CASRLGANTEAFF

clone size: few
V gene: TRBV3-1
J gene: TRBJ1-2
D gene: NA
CDR3 DNA: TGTGCCAGCAGCCAAGATCACACGGGTAACTATGGCTACACCTTC
CDR3 protein: CASSQDHTGNYGYTF

clone size: many
V gene: TRBV5-6
J gene: TRBJ1-1
D gene: TRBD1
CDR3 DNA: TGTGCCAGCAGCGCGGGGACAGGCACTGAAGCTTTCTTT
CDR3 protein: CASSAGTGTEAFF

clone size: NA
V gene: TRBV12-2
J gene: TRBJ1-1
D gene: NA
CDR3 DNA: TGTGCAAGTCGCTTAGAGGAAGGTCTTGGAGCTTTCTTT
CDR3 protein: CASRLEEGLGAFF

clone size: NA
V gene: TRBV29-1
J gene: TRBJ2-3
D gene: NA
CDR3 DNA: TGCAGCGTTTTAGCGGCGCCCAGTTACACAGATACGCAGTATTTT
CDR3 protein: CSVLAAPSYTDTQYF

clone size: NA
V gene: TRBV29-1
J gene: TRBJ1-2
D gene: NA
CDR3 DNA: TGCAGTTGCAACGGGGGGCTGACCTATGGCTACACCTTC
CDR3 protein: CSCNGGLTYGYTF

clone size: NA
V gene: TRBV19
J gene: TRBJ2-7
D gene: TRBD2
CDR3 DNA: TGTGCCAGTAGACCCTCGGGACTAGCGGGAGCCTACGAGCAGTACTTC
CDR3 protein: CASRPSGLAGAYEQYF

clone size: many
V gene: TRBV28
J gene: TRBJ2-1
D gene: NA
CDR3 DNA: TGTGCCAGCAGTATCAAAAACTACAATGAGCAGTTCTTC
CDR3 protein: CASSIKNYNEQFF

clone size: few
V gene: TRBV7-2
J gene: TRBJ1-6
D gene: NA
CDR3 DNA: TGTGCCAGCAGCTTGCGGCAGGGGAGCTCCTATAATTCACCCCTCCACTTT
CDR3 protein: CASSLRQGSSYNSPLHF

clone size: NA
V gene: TRBV6-2/TRBV6-3
J gene: TRBJ2-7
D gene: TRBD2
CDR3 DNA: TGTGCCAGCAGACCTAGCGGCACTTCCTACGAGCAGTACTTC
CDR3 protein: CASRPSGTSYEQYF

clone size: many
V gene: TRBV4-3
J gene: TRBJ1-1
D gene: TRBD1
CDR3 DNA: TGCGCCAGCAGCCCCGGTGTGGAACAGGGGGGCGTAACTGAAGCTTTCTTT
CDR3 protein: CASSPGVEQGGVTEAFF

clone size: many
V gene: TRBV6-5
J gene: TRBJ1-4
D gene: NA
CDR3 DNA: TGTGCCAGCAGTTGGACAGCGAGAGGAGAAAAACTGTTTTTT
CDR3 protein: CASSWTARGEKLFF

clone size: many
V gene: TRBV18
J gene: TRBJ1-6
D gene: NA
CDR3 DNA: TGTGCCAGCGGGTCCGGGACGGAGAATTCACCCCTCCACTTT
CDR3 protein: CASGSGTENSPLHF

clone size: many
V gene: TRBV5-6
J gene: TRBJ2-1
D gene: NA
CDR3 DNA: TGTGCCAGCAGCTTGTCCCCACCCGTGGGGGGTGAGCAGTTCTTC
CDR3 protein: CASSLSPPVGGEQFF

clone size: many
V gene: TRBV2
J gene: TRBJ2-1
D gene: TRBD1
CDR3 DNA: TGTGCCAGCAGTTACCGACAGGGGGCAGGAAATGAGCAGTTCTTC
CDR3 protein: CASSYRQGAGNEQFF

clone size: many
V gene: TRBV7-3
J gene: TRBJ2-1
D gene: TRBD2
CDR3 DNA: TGTGCCAGCAGCTCGCTGACTAGCGGGGACAATGAGCAGTTCTTC
CDR3 protein: CASSSLTSGDNEQFF

clone size: many
V gene: TRBV6-5
J gene: TRBJ2-5
D gene: NA
CDR3 DNA: TGTGCCAGCAGTTACGGAGCGGGTCTCAAACAAGAGACCCAGTACTTC
CDR3 protein: CASSYGAGLKQETQYF

clone size: few
V gene: TRBV20-1
J gene: TRBJ1-2
D gene: NA
CDR3 DNA: TGCAGTGCCCTGCTGGGGGTCTATGGCTACACCTTC
CDR3 protein: CSALLGVYGYTF

clone size: few
V gene: TRBV5-1
J gene: TRBJ2-3
D gene: TRBD2
CDR3 DNA: TGCGCCAGCAGCTTGAGCGGGGCAACTAGCACAGATACGCAGTATTTT
CDR3 protein: CASSLSGATSTDTQYF

clone size: many
V gene: TRBV7-8
J gene: TRBJ2-1
D gene: TRBD2
CDR3 DNA: TGTGCCAGCAGCTTATCACTAGCGGGGAAGTGGCAGTTCTTC
CDR3 protein: CASSLSLAGKWQFF

clone size: NA
V gene: TRBV2
J gene: TRBJ1-4
D gene: NA
CDR3 DNA: TGTGCCAGCAAGACAGGCCAGCCGAATGAAAAACTGATTTTT
CDR3 protein: CASKTGQPNEKLIF

clone size: few
V gene: TRBV27
J gene: TRBJ1-1
D gene: TRBD1
CDR3 DNA: TGTGCCAGCAGTTCCCGGACAGGGCCCATGAACACTGAAGCTTTCTTT
CDR3 protein: CASSSRTGPMNTEAFF

clone size: NA
V gene: TRBV11-2
J gene: TRBJ2-5
D gene: NA
CDR3 DNA: TGTGCCAGCAGCCCACCCCGTACAGTACAAGAGACCCAGTACTTC
CDR3 protein: CASSPPRTVQETQYF

clone size: many
V gene: TRBV5-1
J gene: TRBJ2-2
D gene: TRBD1
CDR3 DNA: TGCGCCAGCAGCTCAGACACACAGGGGGCGGCCGGGGAGCTGTTTTTT
CDR3 protein: CASSSDTQGAAGELFF

clone size: NA
V gene: TRBV3-1
J gene: TRBJ2-1
D gene: NA
CDR3 DNA: TGTGCCAGCAGCCCCCGGGCGAGTGAGCAGTTCTTC
CDR3 protein: CASSPRASEQFF

clone size: NA
V gene: TRBV25-1
J gene: TRBJ1-5
D gene: NA
CDR3 DNA: TGTGCCAGCAGTGAATCCAGTTTCGGTCAGCCCCAGCATTTT
CDR3 protein: CASSESSFGQPQHF

clone size: few
V gene: TRBV27
J gene: TRBJ2-3
D gene: TRBD1
CDR3 DNA: TGTGCCAGCAGCCTGACAGGGAGAGAACGAGATACGCAGTATTTT
CDR3 protein: CASSLTGRERDTQYF

clone size: many
V gene: TRBV9
J gene: TRBJ2-7
D gene: NA
CDR3 DNA: TGTGCCAGCAGCGTAGGGTCCCAGGACTCCTACGAGCAGTACTTC
CDR3 protein: CASSVGSQDSYEQYF

clone size: few
V gene: TRBV4-2
J gene: TRBJ1-5
D gene: NA
CDR3 DNA: TGTGCCAGCAGCCAAGAACCTTCGGGGGCCAGCAATCAGCCCCAGCATTTT
CDR3 protein: CASSQEPSGASNQPQHF

clone size: few
V gene: TRBV5-4
J gene: TRBJ1-3
D gene: TRBD1
CDR3 DNA: TGTGCCAGCAGCTCCAGGGGGGAAGGAAACACCATATATTTT
CDR3 protein: CASSSRGEGNTIYF

clone size: many
V gene: TRBV20-1
J gene: TRBJ2-1
D gene: TRBD2
CDR3 DNA: TGCAGTGCTAGAGATCTAGCGGGGGCCAACAGCTATGAGCAGTTCTTC
CDR3 protein: CSARDLAGANSYEQFF

clone size: many
V gene: TRBV20-1
J gene: TRBJ2-3
D gene: NA
CDR3 DNA: TGCAGTGCTAGAGATCGAGTAGCGGCATGGGATACGCAGTATTTT
CDR3 protein: CSARDRVAAWDTQYF

clone size: many
V gene: TRBV18
J gene: TRBJ2-1
D gene: TRBD1
CDR3 DNA: TGTGCCAGCTTCTATCAAGGGGACAGGGGTTACAATGAGCAGTTCTTC
CDR3 protein: CASFYQGDRGYNEQFF

clone size: many
V gene: TRBV7-9
J gene: TRBJ2-1
D gene: NA
CDR3 DNA: TGTGCCAGCAGCCCGGACAATGAGCAGTTCTTC
CDR3 protein: CASSPDNEQFF

clone size: many
V gene: TRBV10-2
J gene: TRBJ2-1
D gene: TRBD2
CDR3 DNA: TGCGCCAGCAGTGAGTTTCGGACTAGCGGGAAAAACTACAATGAGCAGTTCTTC
CDR3 protein: CASSEFRTSGKNYNEQFF

clone size: many
V gene: TRBV21-1
J gene: TRBJ2-1
D gene: NA
CDR3 DNA: TGTGCCAGCAGCGGTCCGGGACTAGCGGGAGGGCCTTCTGGTGAGCAGTTCTTC
CDR3 protein: CASSGPGLAGGPSGEQFF

clone size: NA
V gene: TRBV6-6
J gene: TRBJ1-1
D gene: TRBD1
CDR3 DNA: TGTGCCAGCAGTTCCGGGACAGGGTTTGGGAACACTGAAGCTTTCTTT
CDR3 protein: CASSSGTGFGNTEAFF

clone size: many
V gene: TRBV27
J gene: TRBJ2-1
D gene: NA
CDR3 DNA: TGTGCCAGCAGTCCCAGGACTTTTGAGCAGTTCTTC
CDR3 protein: CASSPRTFEQFF

clone size: many
V gene: TRBV9
J gene: TRBJ2-1
D gene: NA
CDR3 DNA: TGTGCCAGCAGCGTCTACCGGGCCGGCCACGTCAATGAGCAGTTCTTC
CDR3 protein: CASSVYRAGHVNEQFF

clone size: few
V gene: TRBV25-1
J gene: TRBJ1-6
D gene: NA
CDR3 DNA: TGTGCCAGCAGGGGAAGCTCTCAGAATTCACCCCTCCACTTT
CDR3 protein: CASRGSSQNSPLHF

clone size: NA
V gene: TRBV7-2
J gene: TRBJ2-3
D gene: TRBD2
CDR3 DNA: TGTGCCAGCAGCTTAAGCCCGTTGCGGGAGTTAGATACGCAGTATTTT
CDR3 protein: CASSLSPLRELDTQYF

clone size: many
V gene: TRBV7-2
J gene: TRBJ2-6
D gene: NA
CDR3 DNA: TGTGCCAGCAGCTTAGTCGGACTCTCTGGGGCCAACGTCCTGACTTTC
CDR3 protein: CASSLVGLSGANVLTF

clone size: few
V gene: TRBV7-9
J gene: TRBJ1-2
D gene: NA
CDR3 DNA: TGTGCCAGCAGACACTTAGCTGGCTATGGCTACACCTTC
CDR3 protein: CASRHLAGYGYTF

clone size: many
V gene: TRBV5-1
J gene: TRBJ2-7
D gene: NA
CDR3 DNA: TGCGCCAGCAGCTTGGATAGCGGACCCGGCTCCTACGAGCAGTACTTC
CDR3 protein: CASSLDSGPGSYEQYF

clone size: many
V gene: TRBV6-5
J gene: TRBJ2-1
D gene: TRBD1
CDR3 DNA: TGTGCCAGCAGCACGGACAGGGGGTCTCACAAGGGGCAGTTCTTC
CDR3 protein: CASSTDRGSHKGQFF

clone size: many
V gene: TRBV6-2/TRBV6-3
J gene: TRBJ2-1
D gene: TRBD1
CDR3 DNA: TGTGCCGGAGCAGTTGGACAGGGGGCCTACAATGAGCAGTTCTTC
CDR3 protein: CAGAVGQGAYNEQFF

clone size: few
V gene: TRBV20-1
J gene: TRBJ1-4
D gene: NA
CDR3 DNA: TGCAGTGCTAGGCGTCGGGGTGAAAAACTGTTTTTT
CDR3 protein: CSARRRGEKLFF